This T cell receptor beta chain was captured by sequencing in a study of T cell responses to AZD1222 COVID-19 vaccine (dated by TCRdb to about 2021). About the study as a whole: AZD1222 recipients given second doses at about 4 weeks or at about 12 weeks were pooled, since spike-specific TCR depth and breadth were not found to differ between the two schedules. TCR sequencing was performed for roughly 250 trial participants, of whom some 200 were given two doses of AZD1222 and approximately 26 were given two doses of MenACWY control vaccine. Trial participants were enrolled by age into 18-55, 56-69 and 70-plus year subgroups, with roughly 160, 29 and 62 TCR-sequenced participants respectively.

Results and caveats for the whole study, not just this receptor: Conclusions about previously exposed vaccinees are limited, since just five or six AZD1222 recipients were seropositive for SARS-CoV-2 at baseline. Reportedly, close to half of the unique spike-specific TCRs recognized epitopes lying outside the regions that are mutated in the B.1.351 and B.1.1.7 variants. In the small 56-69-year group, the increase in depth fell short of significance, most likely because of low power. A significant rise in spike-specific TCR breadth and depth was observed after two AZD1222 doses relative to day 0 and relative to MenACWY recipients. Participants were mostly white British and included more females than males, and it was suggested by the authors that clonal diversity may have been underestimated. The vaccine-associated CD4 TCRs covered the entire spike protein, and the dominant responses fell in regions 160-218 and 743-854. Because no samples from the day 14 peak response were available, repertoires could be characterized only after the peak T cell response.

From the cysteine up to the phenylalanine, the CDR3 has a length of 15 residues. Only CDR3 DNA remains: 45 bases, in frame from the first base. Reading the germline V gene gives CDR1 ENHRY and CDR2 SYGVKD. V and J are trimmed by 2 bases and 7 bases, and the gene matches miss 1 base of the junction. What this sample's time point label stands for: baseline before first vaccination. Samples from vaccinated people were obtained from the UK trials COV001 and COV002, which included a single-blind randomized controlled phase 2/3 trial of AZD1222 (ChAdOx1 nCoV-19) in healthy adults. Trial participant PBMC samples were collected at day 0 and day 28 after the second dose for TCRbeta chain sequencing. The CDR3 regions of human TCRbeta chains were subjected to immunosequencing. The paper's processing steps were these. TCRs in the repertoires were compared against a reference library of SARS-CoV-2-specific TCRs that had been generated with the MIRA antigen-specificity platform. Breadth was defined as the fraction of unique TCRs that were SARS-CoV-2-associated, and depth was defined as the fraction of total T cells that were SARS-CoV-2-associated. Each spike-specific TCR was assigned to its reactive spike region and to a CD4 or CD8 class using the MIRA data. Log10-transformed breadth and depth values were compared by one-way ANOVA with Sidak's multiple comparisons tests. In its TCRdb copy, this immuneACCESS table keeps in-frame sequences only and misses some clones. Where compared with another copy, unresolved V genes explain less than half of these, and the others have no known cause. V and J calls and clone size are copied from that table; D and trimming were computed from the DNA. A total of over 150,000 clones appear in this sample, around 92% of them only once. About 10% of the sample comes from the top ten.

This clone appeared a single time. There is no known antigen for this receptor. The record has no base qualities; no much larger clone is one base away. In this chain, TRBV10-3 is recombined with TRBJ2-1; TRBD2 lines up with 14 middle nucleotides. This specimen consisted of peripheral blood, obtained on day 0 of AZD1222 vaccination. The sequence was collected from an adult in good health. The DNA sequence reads TGTGCCATCAGTGAGGGACTAGCGGGAGGAAATGAGCAGTTCTTC. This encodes CAISEGLAGGNEQFF.